Below, 32 T cell receptor beta chains from the same sample are listed, as sequenced in a study of T cell changes during pregnancy in multiple sclerosis. Profiled with immunoSEQ multiplex PCR; TCRdb holds only in-frame clones, not every one. The table includes some 30,000 clones, approximately 88% detected once. Here the sequenced sample was CD8+ T cells from peripheral blood mononuclear cells, taken before pregnancy. The receptors were gathered from a female donor with multiple sclerosis, enrolled in a pregnancy study.

Here the CDR3 reads CASTKDRGLDYGYTF. CDR3 coding DNA: TGTGCCAGTACGAAAGACAGGGGGCTAGACTATGGCTACACCTTC. The chain employs TRBV19 and TRBJ1-2; 10 bases are shared with TRBD1. CDR3 length equals 15 residues. CDR1 and CDR2 (germline): LNHDA, SQIVND (reference sequence). Trimming took 7 bases from V and 3 from J; bases not matched to a gene: 8.

The V and J genes are TRBV9 and TRBJ2-5; 13 bases match TRBD2. The germline V gene encodes CDR1 SGDLS and CDR2 YYNGEE. The CDR3 spans 15 residues. The junction had 4 bases not matched to a gene; V was cut back by 3 bases and J by 5 bases. Here the CDR3 reads CASSGTSGSGETQYF. CDR3 DNA: TGTGCCAGCAGCGGGACTAGCGGGAGTGGGGAGACCCAGTACTTC.

The chain combines TRBV10-3 with TRBJ1-1; possibly TRBD1 for D (6 bases). This CDR3 contains 13 residues. Germline V gene sequence: CDR1 ENHRY, CDR2 SYGVKD. The germline V and J ends were trimmed by 0 bases and 5 bases, with 7 bases remaining between them. In DNA form, the CDR3 reads TGTGCCATCAGTGAGTCACAGGGAACTGAAGCTTTCTTT. Protein sequence: CAISESQGTEAFF.

This chain joins TRBV13 and TRBJ2-7; D not resolved. The CDR3 loop spans 13 amino acids. The V gene's germline CDR1 is PRHDT and CDR2 FYEKMQ (reference sequence). The ends were cut back, 1 base at V and 2 bases at J, with 6 bases in the middle. The CDR3, as DNA: TGTGCCAGCAGCTTAGATCTTGCCTACGAGCAGTACTTC. Translated: CASSLDLAYEQYF. The variable domain in full, with the rest retrieved from reference TRBV13 and TRBJ2-7, is AAGVIQSPRHLIKEKRETATLKCYPIPRHDTVYWYQQGPGQDPQFLISFYEKMQSDKGSIPDRFSAQQFSDYHSELNMSSLELGDSALYFCASSLDLAYEQYFGPGTRLTVT.

The J gene is TRBJ1-6, the V gene TRBV7-9; D possibly corresponds to TRBD1 (6 bases). The germline V gene encodes CDR1 SEHNR and CDR2 FQNEAQ (reference sequence). Trimming removed 5 bases at V and 9 bases at J, with 14 bases between. This CDR3 is built from 14 residues. CDR3: CASSHAGVGSPLHF. In DNA, the CDR3 is TGTGCCAGCAGCCACGCAGGGGTAGGTTCACCCCTCCACTTT.

This clone was seen once. This chain connects TRBV27 to TRBJ2-2; maybe TRBD2 (6 bases). V lost 7 bases, J lost 6 bases, and 12 bases lay in between. The CDR3 runs to 13 residues. CDR1 and CDR2 from the germline V gene are MNHEY and SMNVEV (reference sequence). The CDR3 nucleotides are TGTGCCAGCACGATGGGGGGAGCCGGGGAGCTGTTTTTT. It yields the protein CASTMGGAGELFF.

V gene TRBV10-3 combines with J gene TRBJ1-3; no clear D gene. Per germline, CDR1 ENHRY and CDR2 SYGVKD. V lost 6 bases, J lost 1 base, and 16 bases lay in between. The CDR3 is 16 amino acids. CDR3 coding DNA: TGTGCCATCAGAAACGAGACCGGGTCTTCTGGAAACACCATATATTTT. This encodes CAIRNETGSSGNTIYF.

The V gene is TRBV27, the J gene TRBJ1-5; 7 nucleotides line up with TRBD1. Trimming removed 6 bases from V and 0 bases from J; junction bases left unmatched: 2. The CDR3 spans 14 residues. Germline V CDR1 and CDR2: MNHEY, SMNVEV (reference sequence). The CDR3 region has the DNA TGTGCCAGCAGCAGACAGGGTAGCAATCAGCCCCAGCATTTT. Protein product: CASSRQGSNQPQHF.

The chain carries TRBV5-8 and TRBJ2-7; a weak D match, TRBD1 (7 bases). Trimming stripped 2 bases from V and 5 bases from J, with 14 bases between. The CDR3 covers 14 residues. Germline values: CDR1 SGHTS, CDR2 YDEGEE. CDR3 DNA: TGTGCCAGCAGCTTAGGAGGGGGCAAGCACGAGCAGTACTTC. Translation: CASSLGGGKHEQYF.

This chain links TRBV20-1 with TRBJ2-7; no definite D call. CDR3 length equals 11 residues. V lost 0 bases to trimming and J lost 6 bases, with 6 bases between them. CDR1 DFQATT and CDR2 SNEGSKA come from the germline V gene (reference sequence). DNA of the CDR3: TGCAGTGCTAGAGATAGCAGCGAGCAGTACTTC. Amino acid sequence: CSARDSSEQYF.

The gene calls are TRBV19 and TRBJ2-3; maybe TRBD2 (5 bases). Germline assignment: CDR1 LNHDA and CDR2 SQIVND (reference sequence). The CDR3 is 15 amino acids. V was clipped by 3 bases and J by 2 bases, with 12 bases between them. CDR3 nucleotide sequence: TGTGCCAGTAGTATGCGTCTAGCATACACAGATACGCAGTATTTT. Translated, it gives CASSMRLAYTDTQYF.

Only one count was recorded for this clone. The rearrangement joins TRBV5-5 to TRBJ1-1; D is unclear. The germline V gene encodes CDR1 SGHKS and CDR2 YYEKEE (reference sequence). V was shortened by 0 bases and J by 3 bases, with 6 bases between the two germline ends. CDR3 size: 13 residues. CDR3 DNA: TGTGCCAGCAGCTTGGACAGATACACTGAAGCTTTCTTT. It yields the protein CASSLDRYTEAFF.

This clone was seen only a few times. This chain uses TRBV13 with TRBJ1-1, with 10 nucleotides matching TRBD1. Per germline, CDR1 PRHDT and CDR2 FYEKMQ (reference sequence). The CDR3 totals 16 residues. Unmatched junction bases numbered 9, after V lost 8 bases and J lost 0 bases. Here the CDR3 DNA reads TGTGCCAGCGGGGACAGGGGTCCCTCTATGAACACTGAAGCTTTCTTT. Translated: CASGDRGPSMNTEAFF.

The chain combines TRBV13 with TRBJ1-3; the D gene is possibly TRBD1 (5 bases). Germline values: CDR1 PRHDT, CDR2 FYEKMQ (reference sequence). Trimming shortened V by 0 bases and J by 0 bases, and 12 bases separated the two germline ends. The CDR3 runs 17 residues. The CDR3: CASSLGGTDYSGNTIYF. The CDR3 nucleotides are TGTGCCAGCAGCTTAGGCGGGACGGACTACTCTGGAAACACCATATATTTT.

The chain couples TRBV9 to TRBJ2-7; weak D call: TRBD2 (6 bases). CDR1 is SGDLS, CDR2 YYNGEE, per germline. V shed 6 bases and J shed 2 bases, with 15 bases lying between them. The CDR3 length is 14 residues. The CDR3 here is CASTPDYDAYEQYF. The CDR3 nucleotides are TGTGCCAGCACCCCGGACTACGATGCCTACGAGCAGTACTTC.

This chain links TRBV6-4 with TRBJ2-1; 7 positions match TRBD2. The CDR3 covers 15 residues. CDR1 and CDR2 (germline): MRHNA, SNTAGT. Trimming cost V 4 bases and J 5 bases; bases outside gene matches: 8. CDR3 sequence: CASSVGAGSNNEQFF. CDR3 nucleotides: TGTGCCAGCAGTGTTGGAGCGGGATCGAACAATGAGCAGTTCTTC.

The chain employs TRBV7-9 and TRBJ2-7, with a tentative D call TRBD2 (6 bases). This CDR3 region has 16 residues. Germline V gives CDR1 SEHNR, CDR2 FQNEAQ (reference sequence). Trimming shortened V by 8 bases and J by 3 bases, and 23 bases separated the two germline ends. The DNA for the CDR3 is TGTGCCAGCGCTGGGGGAGGTGGCGGGCGGAACTACGAGCAGTACTTC. Its translation: CASAGGGGGRNYEQYF.

This clone was observed a few times. The genes are TRBV7-9 and TRBJ1-1; D may be TRBD1 (6 bases). The CDR3 consists of 14 residues. V lost 5 bases to trimming and J lost 8 bases, with 18 bases between them. Germline values: CDR1 SEHNR, CDR2 FQNEAQ (reference sequence). The CDR3 nucleotides are TGTGCCAGCAGCGGTTTAAACAGGGAATCCGAAGCTTTCTTT. It encodes CASSGLNRESEAFF. Together with reference TRBV7-9 and TRBJ1-1, the CDR3 gives the full variable domain: DTGVSQNPRHKITKRGQNVTFRCDPISEHNRLYWYRQTLGQGPEFLTYFQNEAQLEKSRLLSDRFSAERPKGSFSTLEIQRTEQGDSAMYLCASSGLNRESEAFFGQGTRLTVV.

The J gene is TRBJ1-2, the V gene TRBV6-5; the D gene is possibly TRBD1 (6 bases). This CDR3 contains 14 residues. From germline, CDR1 is MNHEY and CDR2 SVGAGI. The V gene lost 4 bases and the J gene lost 4 bases, with 13 bases spanning the gap. CDR3 region: CASSSMDRSYGYTF. The CDR3 DNA reads as TGTGCCAGCAGTTCCATGGACAGAAGCTATGGCTACACCTTC.

J is TRBJ2-6 and V is TRBV19; D uncertain. V lost 7 bases and J lost 6, with 10 bases in between. Per the germline V gene, CDR1 is LNHDA and CDR2 is SQIVND (reference sequence). The CDR3 contains 13 residues. CDR3 sequence (DNA): TGTGCCAGTACCCCCAGTGAGGCCAACGTCCTGACTTTC. Translating gives CASTPSEANVLTF.

The sample holds a few counts of this clone. This chain connects TRBV7-2 to TRBJ1-2, with D possibly matching TRBD1 (5 bases). In germline, CDR1 is SGHTA, CDR2 FQGNSA. Trimming took off 10 bases at V and 8 bases at J, with 14 bases between the two ends. This CDR3 contains 11 residues. CDR3 in DNA: TGTGCCACCCAGGGCGGCAACGGCTACACCTTC. Protein product: CATQGGNGYTF.

The V and J genes are TRBV25-1 and TRBJ2-1, with 8 bases aligning to TRBD1. CDR1 is MGHDK and CDR2 is SYGVNS in the germline V gene. With 4 bases clipped from V and 5 bases from J, the junction kept 7 bases outside the gene matches. The CDR3 is 15 amino acids. The CDR3 DNA sequence: TGTGCCAGCAGTGCACCGGGACAGGAGGACAATGAGCAGTTCTTC. The encoded protein is CASSAPGQEDNEQFF.

The V and J genes are TRBV4-1 and TRBJ2-5, with D maybe TRBD1 (7 bases). Germline CDR1 MGHRA, CDR2 YSYEKL. V was cut by 1 base and J by 4 bases, with 16 bases left in between. The CDR3 is made up of 16 amino acids. CDR3 residues: CASSQGTGVGGETQYF. The CDR3 nucleotides read TGCGCCAGCAGCCAAGGCACAGGGGTCGGGGGAGAGACCCAGTACTTC.

The chain couples TRBV7-2 to TRBJ2-7; the match to TRBD2 covers 11 bases. Germline CDR1 reads SGHTA; CDR2 reads FQGNSA. The CDR3 covers 16 residues. The trim removed 0 bases at V and 6 bases at J, leaving 7 bases unmatched. CDR3 sequence reads: CASSLATTSGSPEQYF. The CDR3 DNA is TGTGCCAGCAGCTTAGCGACTACTAGCGGGAGCCCCGAGCAGTACTTC.

The V gene is TRBV29-1, the J gene TRBJ2-1, with TRBD2 identical over 8 bases. The germline V gene encodes CDR1 SQVTM and CDR2 ANQGSEA. This CDR3 has 12 amino acids. J lost 6 bases, V lost 5 bases, and 3 bases had no gene match. CDR3 loop: CSVLAGSNEQFF. The CDR3 DNA follows: TGCAGCGTTTTAGCGGGAAGCAATGAGCAGTTCTTC.

V gene TRBV19 combines with J gene TRBJ2-1; the match to TRBD2 covers 8 bases. The V and J ends lost 3 bases and 4 bases, in that order; junction bases with no gene match: 5. This CDR3 region has 15 residues. From germline, CDR1 is LNHDA and CDR2 SQIVND (reference sequence). Written as DNA, the CDR3 is TGTGCCAGTAGTATCCCCAGCGGGGGATACAATGAGCAGTTCTTC. It codes for CASSIPSGGYNEQFF.

The genes are TRBV13 and TRBJ2-3; perhaps TRBD2 as D (6 bases). The CDR3 totals 13 residues. The germline gives CDR1 PRHDT, CDR2 FYEKMQ (reference sequence). Trimming shortened V by 1 base and J by 5 bases, and 7 bases separated the two germline ends. The chain's CDR3 is CASSLAGEDTQYF. CDR3 sequence (DNA): TGTGCCAGCAGCTTAGCGGGAGAAGATACGCAGTATTTT.

The chain uses TRBV27 and TRBJ2-2; the match to TRBD2 covers 11 bases. The trim removed 4 bases at V and 5 bases at J, leaving 9 bases unmatched. The CDR3 contains 17 residues. The germline CDR1 and CDR2 sequences are MNHEY and SMNVEV (reference sequence). Written as DNA, the CDR3 is TGTGCCAGCAGTTCCATCCCTAGCGGGAGGCAAACCGGGGAGCTGTTTTTT. Its protein product is CASSSIPSGRQTGELFF.

The genes are TRBV7-3 and TRBJ2-1; 10 bases are shared with TRBD2. V was clipped by 5 bases and J by 4 bases; unmatched bases: 8. CDR3 size: 16 residues. Germline V gene sequence: CDR1 SGHTA, CDR2 FQGTGA. CDR3 region: CASSTRVLAGYNEQFF. The CDR3 DNA reads TGTGCCAGCAGCACTAGGGTACTAGCGGGGTACAATGAGCAGTTCTTC.

The chain has TRBV2 and TRBJ1-2; TRBD1 might be the D (5 bases). The CDR3 contains 14 residues. CDR1 is SNHLY and CDR2 is FYNNEI in the germline V gene. The germline V and J ends were trimmed by 3 bases and 4 bases, with 12 bases remaining between them. The CDR3 sequence: CASSEEGALYGYTF. CDR3 DNA sequence: TGTGCCAGCAGTGAGGAAGGGGCCCTCTATGGCTACACCTTC.

This clone has a single count. The V call is TRBV28, the J call TRBJ2-7; tentative D call: TRBD2 (6 bases). This CDR3 has 15 residues. Trimming stripped 5 bases from V and 1 base from J, with 15 bases between. Germline V CDR1 and CDR2: MDHEN, SYDVKM. In DNA, the CDR3 is TGTGCCAGCAGTCTTTGGAGGGACCAATCCTACGAGCAGTACTTC. It codes for CASSLWRDQSYEQYF. Based on the CDR3 plus reference TRBV28 and TRBJ2-7, the full variable domain is DVKVTQSSRYLVKRTGEKVFLECVQDMDHENMFWYRQDPGLGLRLIYFSYDVKMKEKGDIPEGYSVSREKKERFSLILESASTNQTSMYLCASSLWRDQSYEQYFGPGTRLTVT.

This clone has only one observation. The genes are TRBV30 and TRBJ2-5, with D possibly TRBD2 on 5 matching bases. Germline lookup yields CDR1 GTSNPN and CDR2 SVGIG (reference sequence). The CDR3 is 13 residues long. V lost 4 bases, J lost 5 bases, and 14 bases lay in between. CDR3 protein: CAWNVGGEETQYF. The CDR3 DNA reads as TGTGCCTGGAATGTAGGTGGGGAGGAGACCCAGTACTTC.